This TCR beta chain was sequenced during a study of circulating and synovial CD4+ cells in juvenile arthritis. CDR1 and CDR2 from the germline V gene are MNHNY and SVGAGI (reference sequence). Trimming at V came to 0 bases and at J to 5 bases, leaving 4 bases not matched to a gene. This CDR3 comprises 15 residues. Study conclusions and caveats: Circulating pathogenic-like lymphocytes shared a substantially higher fraction of CDR3 sequences with synovium than bulk blood. Bulk blood CD4 repertoires were more diverse than these. Vbeta family usage analysis did not detect the pathogenic-like versus bulk difference.

Measured with immunoSEQ multiplex PCR; TCRdb has only the in-frame clones, and not every one. This table has some 33,000 clones, 85% to 95% appearing once. In regard to this clone: The target antigen is unknown.

Patients with active juvenile idiopathic arthritis donated these samples. The clonotype comes from a human donor with juvenile idiopathic arthritis. What was sequenced was CD4+ T cells from blood. The chain employs TRBV6-6 and TRBJ2-1; 7 nucleotides match TRBD2. CDR3 amino acids: CASSYSSGTHNEQFF. In nucleotides, the CDR3 is TGTGCCAGCAGTTACTCAAGCGGGACCCACAATGAGCAGTTCTTC.